This T cell receptor beta chain was sequenced for a study of a mutant IDH1 vaccine in newly diagnosed glioma. The overall study: Onset of vaccination occurred 4-6 weeks following radiotherapy alone, or with temozolomide cycles. Those enrolled had earlier been treated with radiotherapy, temozolomide, or both, mostly both.

Note on this clone: Its cognate antigen is unknown.

Time point given: week 35, safety follow-up. One vaccine dose held 300 ug of mutant IDH1 20-mer peptide and came with topical imiquimod. Administration of eight vaccinations to patients took place in weeks 1, 3, 5, 7, 11, 15, 19, 23. New IDH1-mutant, ATRX-lost WHO grade 3 or 4 astrocytomas occurred in donors. V lost 2 bases, J lost 1 base, and 5 bases stayed unmatched. Germline V gene data show CDR1 as SGHNT and CDR2 as YYREEE (reference sequence). This CDR3 is built from 15 residues. Produced via immunoSEQ multiplex PCR; TCRdb's table is partial and in-frame only. The sample shows some 44,000 clones, approximately 83% of them seen only once.

The source of this sequence is a woman in her forties or fifties with glioma. The sample consisted of PBMCs, taken from a glioma patient whose treatment included an IDH1 peptide vaccine. The chain uses TRBV5-4 and TRBJ2-5; 7 nucleotides agree with TRBD1. CDR3 DNA sequence: TGTGCCAGCAGCTTACGGACAGGCTCCCAAGAGACCCAGTACTTC. Amino acids: CASSLRTGSQETQYF. Based on the CDR3 plus reference TRBV5-4 and TRBJ2-5, the full variable domain is ETGVTQSPTHLIKTRGQQVTLRCSSQSGHNTVSWYQQALGQGPQFIFQYYREEENGRGNFPPRFSGLQFPNYSSELNVNALELDDSALYLCASSLRTGSQETQYFGPGTRLLVL.